This T cell receptor beta chain was retrieved from a study of sequential checkpoint blockade in melanoma. Across the study: Approximately 20 patients had tumor biopsies before treatment and at week 13.

The treatment: randomized to nivolumab then ipilimumab (arm A) or the reverse (arm B). The CDR3 is 16 amino acids. Generated by immunoSEQ multiplex PCR, the TCRdb table keeps only in-frame clones and is missing some. The profile shows a few thousand clones, around 20% of them singletons. This sequence joins TRBV12-1 and TRBJ1-1. TRBV12-1 is flagged as a pseudogene. This sequence was found in a human patient with melanoma. Some clones in this sample may be carry-over from other donors' samples. Here the sequenced sample was tumor tissue (inferred from file names), taken from a patient given nivolumab and ipilimumab in sequence. CDR3 sequence reads: CASSFAGCREESEAFF. The CDR3 DNA sequence: TGTGCCAGCAGCTTTGCTGGGTGCAGGGAGGAATCTGAAGCTTTCTTT.